The 6 T cell receptor beta chains presented below share a single source sample, sequenced in a study of T cells after yellow fever vaccination. TCRdb recomputed calls from the 5' RACE reads with MiXCR, one row per CDR3 protein. The repertoire has 360,000 or so distinct CDR3 sequences, around a tenth of them found once; the top ten carry less than 20%. The sequencing here drew on PBMCs, taken on the day of the first yellow fever vaccination. The receptors originated from a young man who received the YFV17D yellow fever vaccine.

CDR3 amino acids: CSARDQGNEQYV. Written as DNA, the CDR3 is TGCAGTGCTAGAGACCAGGGAAACGAGCAGTACGTC. The chain joins TRBV20-1 to TRBJ2-7; tentatively, D is TRBD1 (5 bases). V shed 0 bases and J shed 5 bases, with 8 bases lying between them. CDR3 length: 12 amino acids. Germline V gene sequence: CDR1 DFQATT, CDR2 SNEGSKA (reference sequence).

J is TRBJ1-2 and V is TRBV7-8; a weak D match, TRBD1 (5 bases). Trimming removed 1 base at V and 8 bases at J, with 17 bases between. The CDR3 sequence is 15 residues long. Germline V gene data show CDR1 as SGHVS and CDR2 as FQNEAQ. The CDR3 protein is CASSLEARGLKGYTF. The CDR3 nucleotides read TGTGCCAGCAGCTTAGAAGCTCGGGGGTTGAAAGGCTACACCTTC.

This clonotype appeared a few times. The chain has TRBV12-3 or TRBV12-4 and TRBJ2-7; a possible D gene is TRBD2 (5 bases). Trimming left V 5 bases short and J 2 bases short, with 10 bases between. This CDR3 has 13 residues. Here the CDR3 reads CASSPGEPYEQYF. DNA for the CDR3: TGTGCCAGCAGTCCCGGGGAGCCCTACGAGCAGTACTTC.

The chain carries TRBV5-1 and TRBJ2-5; no clear D gene. The CDR3 spans 16 residues. The germline V gene has CDR1 SGHRS and CDR2 YFSETQ. V shed 5 bases and J shed 2 bases, with 19 bases lying between them. The CDR3 DNA reads as TGCGCCAGCAGTCAAGACTGGTCGGGCTTTCAAGAGACCCAGTACTTC. This sequence encodes CASSQDWSGFQETQYF.

This clonotype showed up just a few times. The chain employs TRBV25-1 and TRBJ1-6; a possible D gene is TRBD1 (5 bases). CDR1 is MGHDK, CDR2 SYGVNS, per germline. The CDR3 totals 13 residues. V lost 1 base, J lost 10 bases, and 8 bases lay in between. In DNA form, the CDR3 reads TGTGCCAGCAGTGAATTGGGGGTATCACCCCTCCACTTT. Translation gives CASSELGVSPLHF.

The V gene is TRBV20-1, the J gene TRBJ2-3; D gene uncertain. This CDR3 contains 13 residues. In germline, CDR1 is DFQATT, CDR2 SNEGSKA (reference sequence). Trimming took 8 bases from V and 2 from J, leaving 14 bases between them. CDR3 DNA sequence: TGCAGTACTAAAGGTCCGCTCACAGATACGCAGTATTTT. This encodes CSTKGPLTDTQYF.